This T cell receptor beta chain stems from a study of blood T cell repertoires in COVID-19. Germline V gene lookup returns CDR1 MNHEY and CDR2 SVGAGI. The CDR3 has 13 residues. V was trimmed by 2 bases and J by 2 bases, leaving 6 bases between them. Sequencing used immunoSEQ multiplex PCR; TCRdb keeps in-frame clones, though not all of them. The sample has roughly 190,000 clones; 80% to 85% are singletons. The chain couples TRBV6-5 to TRBJ1-2; tentatively, D is TRBD1 (5 bases). The sequence came from a human donor with acute or convalescent COVID-19. The donor label of this sample is uncertain. Sequencing was done on a sample of peripheral blood. The CDR3 nucleotides read TGTGCCAGCAGTTACGGGGCAAACTATGGCTACACCTTC. It codes for CASSYGANYGYTF.